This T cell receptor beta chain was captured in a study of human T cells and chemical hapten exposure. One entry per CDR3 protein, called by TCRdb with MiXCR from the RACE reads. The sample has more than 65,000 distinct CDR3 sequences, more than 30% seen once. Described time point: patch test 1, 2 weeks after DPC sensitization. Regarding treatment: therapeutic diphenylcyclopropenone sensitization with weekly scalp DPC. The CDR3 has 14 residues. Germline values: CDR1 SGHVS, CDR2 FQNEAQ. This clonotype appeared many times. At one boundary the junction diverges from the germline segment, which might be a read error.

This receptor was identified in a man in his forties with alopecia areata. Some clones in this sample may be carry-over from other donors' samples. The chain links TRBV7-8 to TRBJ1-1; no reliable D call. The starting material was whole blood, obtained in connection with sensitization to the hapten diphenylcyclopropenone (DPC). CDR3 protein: CASSPQSPNAEAFF. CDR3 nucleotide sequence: TGTGCCAGCAGCCCTCAGAGCCCGAACGCTGAAGCTTTCTTT.